What follows are 12 T cell receptor beta chains derived from one specimen sequenced in a study of control samples from healthy donors and cancer patients. The data were produced by immunoSEQ multiplex PCR, yet TCRdb's version contains in-frame clones alone and is incomplete. The data hold 50,000 to 55,000 clones, with roughly 90% observed a single time. Material for sequencing was PBMCs. These receptors originate from a man aged 55 to 70 with head and neck cancer.

The rearrangement joins TRBV7-2 to TRBJ1-5, with D unresolved. The V gene lost 1 base and the J gene lost 9 bases, with 10 bases spanning the gap. The CDR3 is 13 residues long. Germline V gene lookup returns CDR1 SGHTA and CDR2 FQGNSA. The CDR3 loop is CASSLVSGRPQHF. The CDR3 DNA reads as TGTGCCAGCAGCTTAGTATCCGGTCGGCCCCAGCATTTT.

The chain is built from TRBV4-3 and TRBJ1-4; D gene ambiguous. Looked up from germline, CDR1 is LGHNA and CDR2 is YSLEER. V lost 0 bases to trimming and J lost 8 bases, with 31 bases between them. The CDR3 extends over 21 amino acids. This chain's CDR3 is CASSQEVVRSETARSREKLFF. The CDR3 bases are TGCGCCAGCAGCCAAGAAGTTGTAAGAAGCGAGACCGCCCGGTCCCGCGAAAAACTGTTTTTT.

This chain joins TRBV27 and TRBJ2-1, with a weak D call TRBD1 (6 bases). The ends were cut back, 7 bases at V and 1 base at J, with 14 bases in the middle. The CDR3 sequence is 15 residues long. CDR1 MNHEY and CDR2 SMNVEV come from the germline V gene (reference sequence). The CDR3 DNA reads as TGTGCCAGCACTCGGGACACACTTTCCTACAATGAGCAGTTCTTC. It specifies CASTRDTLSYNEQFF.

The V and J genes are TRBV7-9 and TRBJ2-1; TRBD2 aligns across 13 bases. The CDR3 covers 14 residues. CDR1 is SEHNR, CDR2 FQNEAQ, per germline (reference sequence). Trimming at V came to 8 bases and at J to 12 bases, leaving 10 bases not matched to a gene. DNA for the CDR3: TGTGCCAGCGATAGAGGACTAGCGGGGGAGGGGCAGTTCTTC. Translating it yields CASDRGLAGEGQFF. The whole variable domain, remainder taken from reference TRBV7-9 and TRBJ2-1, is DTGVSQNPRHKITKRGQNVTFRCDPISEHNRLYWYRQTLGQGPEFLTYFQNEAQLEKSRLLSDRFSAERPKGSFSTLEIQRTEQGDSAMYLCASDRGLAGEGQFFGPGTRLTVL.

The rearrangement joins TRBV5-1 to TRBJ1-2; no reliable D call. Trimming removed 2 bases at V and 4 bases at J, with 9 bases between. The CDR3 runs to 13 residues. CDR1 SGHRS and CDR2 YFSETQ come from the germline V gene. CDR3 nucleotides: TGCGCCAGCAGCTTTGGCCGGCTCTATGGCTACACCTTC. Residues: CASSFGRLYGYTF.

The chain joins TRBV27 to TRBJ2-1; no definite D call. With 2 bases removed from V and 0 bases from J, the gap between germline ends came to 5 bases. The V gene's germline CDR1 is MNHEY and CDR2 SMNVEV (reference sequence). The length of the CDR3 is 14 residues. The CDR3 region has the DNA TGTGCCAGCAGTTTAGGCAGCTCCTACAATGAGCAGTTCTTC. Its protein is CASSLGSSYNEQFF.

V usage is TRBV19 and J usage is TRBJ2-7, with TRBD2 matching 7 bases. CDR3 length: 15 amino acids. The junction had 9 bases not matched to a gene; V was cut back by 3 bases and J by 4 bases. Germline V gene sequence: CDR1 LNHDA, CDR2 SQIVND (reference sequence). In DNA, the CDR3 is TGTGCCAGTAGTATTGGTACTAGCGCAAATTACGAGCAGTACTTC. This gives the protein CASSIGTSANYEQYF. The full variable domain, in which reference TRBV19 and TRBJ2-7 provide the parts outside the CDR3, is DGGITQSPKYLFRKEGQNVTLSCEQNLNHDAMYWYRQDPGQGLRLIYYSQIVNDFQKGDIAEGYSVSREKKESFPLTVTSAQKNPTAFYLCASSIGTSANYEQYFGPGTRLTVT.

The genes are TRBV28 and TRBJ2-1; 7 bases map to TRBD2. V was clipped by 6 bases and J by 8 bases; unmatched bases: 16. From germline, CDR1 is MDHEN and CDR2 SYDVKM. This CDR3 has 16 residues. CDR3: CASSPSTSAPKDEQFF. The DNA of the CDR3 is TGTGCCAGCAGCCCCTCTACTAGCGCGCCTAAGGATGAGCAGTTCTTC.

The chain is built from TRBV6-5 and TRBJ1-2, with 7 bases that match TRBD1. CDR1 is MNHEY and CDR2 is SVGAGI in the germline V gene. The CDR3 is made up of 14 amino acids. V dropped 11 bases and J dropped 1; count of bases not matched to a gene: 10. CDR3 nucleotides: TGTGCCTTGCGGGGCAGACAGGGTAACTATGGCTACACCTTC. Protein: CALRGRQGNYGYTF.

This chain joins TRBV9 and TRBJ2-3, with 9 bases identical to TRBD1. In germline, CDR1 is SGDLS, CDR2 YYNGEE. The CDR3 contains 14 residues. The J segment lost 4 bases and the V segment lost 4 bases, leaving 4 bases of the junction unmatched. DNA for the CDR3: TGTGCCAGCAGCAGGGGACAGGGTCCAGATACGCAGTATTTT. This codes for CASSRGQGPDTQYF.

Comments on this clone: One end of the junction is discordant with germline, which a read error may explain. Within the sample, other DNA sequences also encode this same CDR3. The J gene is TRBJ1-1, the V gene TRBV6-2 or TRBV6-3, with D possibly TRBD1 on 5 matching bases. Germline-derived CDR1 and CDR2 are MNHEY and SVGEGT. The CDR3 has 14 amino acids. The CDR3: CASSYGWGNTEAFF. CDR3 nucleotides: TGTGCCAGCAGTTACGGCTGGGGGAACACTGAGGCTTTCTTT.

J is TRBJ2-5 and V is TRBV29-1; D is perhaps TRBD1 or TRBD2 (6 bases each). Trimming took 2 bases from V and 7 from J, leaving 17 bases between them. CDR3 length equals 14 residues. Germline V CDR1 and CDR2: SQVTM, ANQGSEA. CDR3 nucleotide sequence: TGCAGCGTTGAAAACCGGGGGCTGGGGGGGACCCAGTACTTC. It translates to CSVENRGLGGTQYF. Full variable domain (missing parts from reference TRBV29-1 and TRBJ2-5): SAVISQKPSRDICQRGTSLTIQCQVDSQVTMMFWYRQQPGQSLTLIATANQGSEATYESGFVIDKFPISRPNLTFSTLTVSNMSPEDSSIYLCSVENRGLGGTQYFGPGTRLLVL.